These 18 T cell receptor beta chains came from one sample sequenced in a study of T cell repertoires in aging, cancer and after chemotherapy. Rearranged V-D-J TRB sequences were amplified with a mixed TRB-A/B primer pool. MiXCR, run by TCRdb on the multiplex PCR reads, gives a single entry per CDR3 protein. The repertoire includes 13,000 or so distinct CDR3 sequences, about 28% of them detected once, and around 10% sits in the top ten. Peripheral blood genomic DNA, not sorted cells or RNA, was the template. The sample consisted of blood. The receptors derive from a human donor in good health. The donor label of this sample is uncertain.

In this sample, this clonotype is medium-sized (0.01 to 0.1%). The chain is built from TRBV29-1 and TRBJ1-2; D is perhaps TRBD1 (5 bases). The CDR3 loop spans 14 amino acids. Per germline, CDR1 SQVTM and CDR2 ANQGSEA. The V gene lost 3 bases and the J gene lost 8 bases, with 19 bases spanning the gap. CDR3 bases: TGCAGCGTTGAGAGGAGGGGAAGAATTCTAGGCTACACCTTC. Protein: CSVERRGRILGYTF.

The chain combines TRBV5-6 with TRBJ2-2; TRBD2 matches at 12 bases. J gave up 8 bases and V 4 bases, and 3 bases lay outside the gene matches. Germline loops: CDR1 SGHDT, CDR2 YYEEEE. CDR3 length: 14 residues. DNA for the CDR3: TGTGCCAGCAGCCTAGCGGGGGGGCCAGGGGAGCTGTTTTTT. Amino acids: CASSLAGGPGELFF.

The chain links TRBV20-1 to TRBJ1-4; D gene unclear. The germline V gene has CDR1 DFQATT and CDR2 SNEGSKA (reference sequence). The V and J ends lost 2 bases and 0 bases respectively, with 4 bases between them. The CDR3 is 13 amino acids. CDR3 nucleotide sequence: TGCAGTGCTAGACCTGCAACTAATGAAAAACTGTTTTTT. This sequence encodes CSARPATNEKLFF.

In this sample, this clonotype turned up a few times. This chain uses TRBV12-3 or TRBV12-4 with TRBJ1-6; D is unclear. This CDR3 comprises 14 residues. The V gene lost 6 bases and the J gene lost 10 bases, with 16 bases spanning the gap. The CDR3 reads CASRLTSIASPLHF. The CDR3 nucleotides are TGTGCCAGCAGACTAACCTCGATCGCCTCACCCCTCCACTTT.

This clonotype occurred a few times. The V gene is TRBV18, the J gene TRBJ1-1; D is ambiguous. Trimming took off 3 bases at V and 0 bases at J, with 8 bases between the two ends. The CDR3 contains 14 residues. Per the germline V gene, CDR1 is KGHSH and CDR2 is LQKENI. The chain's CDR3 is CASSPPGLNTEAFF. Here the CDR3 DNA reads TGTGCCAGCTCACCCCCGGGGTTGAACACTGAAGCTTTCTTT.

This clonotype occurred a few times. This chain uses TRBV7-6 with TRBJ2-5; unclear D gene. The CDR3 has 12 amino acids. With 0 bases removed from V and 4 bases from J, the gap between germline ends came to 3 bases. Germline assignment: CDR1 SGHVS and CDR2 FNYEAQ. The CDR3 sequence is CASSLAGETQYF. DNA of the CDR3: TGTGCCAGCAGCTTAGCGGGAGAGACCCAGTACTTC.

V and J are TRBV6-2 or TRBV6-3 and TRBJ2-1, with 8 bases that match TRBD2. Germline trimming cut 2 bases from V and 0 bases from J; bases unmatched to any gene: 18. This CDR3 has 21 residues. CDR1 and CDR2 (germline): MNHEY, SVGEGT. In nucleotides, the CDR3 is TGTGCCAGCAGTTACGAGGCAGGGGCAACGGGGGGGTTGCGCTCCTACAATGAGCAGTTCTTC. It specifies CASSYEAGATGGLRSYNEQFF.

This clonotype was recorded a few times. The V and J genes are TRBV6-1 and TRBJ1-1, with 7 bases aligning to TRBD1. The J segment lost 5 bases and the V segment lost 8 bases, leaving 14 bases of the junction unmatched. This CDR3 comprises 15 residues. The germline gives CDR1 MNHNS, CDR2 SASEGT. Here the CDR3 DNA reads TGTGCCAGCGGGACAGAACATGAGGTTGGAACTGAAGCTTTCTTT. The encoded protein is CASGTEHEVGTEAFF.

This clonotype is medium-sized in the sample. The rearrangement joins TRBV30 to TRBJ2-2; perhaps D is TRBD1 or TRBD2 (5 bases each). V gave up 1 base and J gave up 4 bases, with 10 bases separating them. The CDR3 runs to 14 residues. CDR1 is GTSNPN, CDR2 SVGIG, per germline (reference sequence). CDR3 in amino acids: CAWSGGVATGELFF. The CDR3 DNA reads TGTGCCTGGAGTGGAGGGGTGGCCACCGGGGAGCTGTTTTTT.

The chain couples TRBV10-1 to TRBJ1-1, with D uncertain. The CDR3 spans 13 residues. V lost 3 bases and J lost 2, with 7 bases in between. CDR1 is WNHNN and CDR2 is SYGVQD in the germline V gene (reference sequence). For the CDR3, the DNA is TGCGCCAGCAGTGACCGGGCCAACACTGAAGCTTTCTTT. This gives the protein CASSDRANTEAFF.

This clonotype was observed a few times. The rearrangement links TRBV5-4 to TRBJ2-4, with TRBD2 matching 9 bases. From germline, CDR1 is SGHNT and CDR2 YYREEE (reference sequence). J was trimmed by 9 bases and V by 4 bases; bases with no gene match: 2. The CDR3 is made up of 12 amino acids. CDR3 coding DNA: TGTGCCAGCAGCGTAGCGGGGGCCATTCAGTACTTC. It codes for CASSVAGAIQYF.

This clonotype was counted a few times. CDR3 in DNA: TGCAGTGCTACCCCGGGACGTGACACAGATACGCAGTATTTT. Protein: CSATPGRDTDTQYF. V and J are TRBV20-1 and TRBJ2-3; D possibly uses TRBD1 or TRBD2 (5 bases each). The CDR3 spans 14 residues. Germline loops: CDR1 DFQATT, CDR2 SNEGSKA (reference sequence). The V end lost 4 bases, the J end lost 2 bases, and 13 bases lay between the germline ends.

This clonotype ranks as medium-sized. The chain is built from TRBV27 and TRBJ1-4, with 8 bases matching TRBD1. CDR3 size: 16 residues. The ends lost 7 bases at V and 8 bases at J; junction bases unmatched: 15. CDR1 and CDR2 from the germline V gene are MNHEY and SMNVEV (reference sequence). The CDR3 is CASKLLDGTGGEKLFF. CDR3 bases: TGTGCCAGCAAACTTCTGGACGGGACAGGCGGAGAAAAACTGTTTTTT.

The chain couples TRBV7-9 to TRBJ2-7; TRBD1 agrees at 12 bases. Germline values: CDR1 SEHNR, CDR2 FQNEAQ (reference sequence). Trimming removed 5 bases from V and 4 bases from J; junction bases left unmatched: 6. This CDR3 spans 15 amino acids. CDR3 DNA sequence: TGTGCCAGCAGCGGCCGGGACAGGGGGCGGTACGAGCAGTACTTC. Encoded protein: CASSGRDRGRYEQYF.

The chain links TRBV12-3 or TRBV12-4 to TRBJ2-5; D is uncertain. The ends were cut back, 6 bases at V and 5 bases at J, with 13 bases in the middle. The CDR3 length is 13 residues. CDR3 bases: TGTGCCAGCAGGATGACCAGACGGGAGACCCAGTACTTC. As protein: CASRMTRRETQYF.

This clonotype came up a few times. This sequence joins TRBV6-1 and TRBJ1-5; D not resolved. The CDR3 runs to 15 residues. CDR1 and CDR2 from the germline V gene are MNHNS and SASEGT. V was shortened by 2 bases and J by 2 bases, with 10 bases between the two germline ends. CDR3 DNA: TGTGCCAGCAGTGAAAGCCGTGGGGGCAATCAGCCCCAGCATTTT. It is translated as CASSESRGGNQPQHF.

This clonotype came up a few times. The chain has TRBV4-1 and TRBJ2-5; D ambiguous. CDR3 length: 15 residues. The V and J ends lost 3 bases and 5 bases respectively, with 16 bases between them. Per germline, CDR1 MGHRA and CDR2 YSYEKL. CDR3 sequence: CASSQQHPTRETQYF. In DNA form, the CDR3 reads TGCGCCAGCAGCCAGCAACATCCCACGCGGGAGACCCAGTACTTC.

CDR3 nucleotide sequence: TGTGCCAGCAGCCTGGGGGGAGGTTCAAGCTCCTACAATGAGCAGTTCTTC. It specifies CASSLGGGSSSYNEQFF. The chain joins TRBV7-9 to TRBJ2-1; D may be TRBD2 (6 bases). Germline loops: CDR1 SEHNR, CDR2 FQNEAQ (reference sequence). This CDR3 has 17 amino acids. V shed 5 bases and J shed 0 bases, with 17 bases lying between them. Combining the CDR3 with reference TRBV7-9 and TRBJ2-1 gives the whole variable domain DTGVSQNPRHKITKRGQNVTFRCDPISEHNRLYWYRQTLGQGPEFLTYFQNEAQLEKSRLLSDRFSAERPKGSFSTLEIQRTEQGDSAMYLCASSLGGGSSSYNEQFFGPGTRLTVL.